The 5 T cell receptor beta chains below come from one sample, sequenced in a study of blood T cells in healthy people across ages. It was with a sample-barcoded 5' primer and a J-beta primer mix that a second PCR of about 6 to 12 cycles was run. TCRdb recomputed calls from the 5' RACE reads with MiXCR, one row per CDR3 protein. The table lists hundreds of thousands of distinct CDR3 sequences, 32% of them singletons. Sequenced sample: blood. The receptors come from a woman of 80 years or more in good health.

With respect to this clonotype: This sequence may be a read error, since a much larger clone differs from it by one base. V gene TRBV6-5 combines with J gene TRBJ2-3; 11 bases agree with TRBD2. This CDR3 has 16 residues. From germline, CDR1 is MNHEY and CDR2 SVGAGI. V lost 4 bases to trimming and J lost 7 bases; unmatched junction nucleotides: 10. This CDR3 is CASSSPTSGGGNTQYF. The DNA of the CDR3 is TGTGCCAGCAGTTCCCCAACTAGCGGGGGCGGCAATACGCAGTATTTT.

This clonotype was observed a few times. The CDR3 nucleotides read TGTGCCTGGAACGGGGTCGGTGGGGGAAAACTGTTTTTT. This encodes CAWNGVGGGKLFF. The rearrangement links TRBV30 to TRBJ1-4; D perhaps matches TRBD1 (5 bases). Germline CDR1 and CDR2: GTSNPN and SVGIG (reference sequence). The V gene lost 4 bases and the J gene lost 10 bases, with 16 bases spanning the gap. This CDR3 contains 13 residues.

The chain combines TRBV12-3 or TRBV12-4 with TRBJ1-2; D remains unclear. V shed 7 bases and J shed 1 base, with 13 bases lying between them. This CDR3 spans 14 amino acids. CDR3: CASTPTVVNYGYTF. The DNA for the CDR3 is TGTGCCAGCACGCCCACAGTGGTTAACTATGGCTACACCTTC.

Details on this clonotype: An end of the junction differs from the germline gene, which may be a read error. The J gene is TRBJ2-1, the V gene TRBV11-2; 8 nucleotides agree with TRBD2. The germline gives CDR1 SGHAT, CDR2 FQNNGV. The CDR3 extends over 14 amino acids. The chain's CDR3 is CTSSPQRGYNEQFF. For the CDR3, the DNA is TGTACCAGCAGCCCCCAGCGGGGGTACAATGAGCAGTTCTTC. Using reference TRBV11-2 and TRBJ2-1 for the parts outside the CDR3, the full variable domain is EAGVAQSPRYKIIEKRQSVAFWCNPISGHATLYWYQQILGQGPKLLIQFQNNGVVDDSQLPKDRFSAERLKGVDSTLKIQPAKLEDSAVYLCTSSPQRGYNEQFFGPGTRLTVL.

This chain connects TRBV5-4 to TRBJ1-2; 8 bases match TRBD1. V dropped 3 bases and J dropped 5; count of bases not matched to a gene: 12. The CDR3 length is 16 residues. Germline-derived CDR1 and CDR2 are SGHNT and YYREEE (reference sequence). The CDR3 is CASSSVTDRVSYGYTF. The DNA for the CDR3 is TGTGCCAGCAGCTCCGTGACGGACAGGGTTTCTTATGGCTACACCTTC.